The entry below describes one T cell receptor (beta chain). Its antigen target is currently unknown. Per-nucleotide qualities are absent, and no much larger clonotype sits a single base away. The time point label, read with the paper, signifies: baseline before first vaccination. The vaccinee samples were drawn from two UK trials, COV001 and COV002, one of which was a single-blind randomized controlled phase 2/3 trial testing AZD1222 (ChAdOx1 nCoV-19) in healthy adults. For TCRbeta chain sequencing, PBMC samples from trial participants were taken at day 0 and at day 28 after the second dose. From the cysteine through the phenylalanine, the CDR3 covers 14 amino acids. CDR3 DNA is the only sequence kept; it has 42 bases, read in frame from the first base. Based on the germline V gene, the CDR1 and CDR2 sequences are SGHTA and FQGNSA. Trimming accounts for 6 bases at V and 6 bases at J, while the number of junction bases matched to no gene is 6.

The CDR3 regions of human TCRbeta chains were subjected to immunosequencing. In the source study's methods: Repertoire TCRs were matched against a reference library of SARS-CoV-2-specific TCRs generated with the MIRA antigen-specificity platform. Breadth meant the fraction of unique TCRs that were SARS-CoV-2-associated, whereas depth meant the fraction of total T cells that were SARS-CoV-2-associated. Using the MIRA data, each spike-specific TCR was assigned both to the spike region to which the TCR was reactive and to a CD4 or CD8 class. Log10-transformed breadth and depth values were compared by one-way ANOVA with Sidak's multiple comparisons tests. What TCRdb holds here is the immuneACCESS table cut down to in-frame rearrangements. Part of the clones is not present; checked against another copy, under half of the missing clones reflect an unresolved V gene, and the others are unexplained. The DNA was the basis for D and trimming; V, J and clone size are from that table. The sample includes 45,000 to 60,000 clones, with roughly 87% observed a single time. The top ten hold around 3.9% of the sample.

This entry comes from a study of T cell responses to AZD1222 COVID-19 vaccine (dated by TCRdb to the early 2020s). About the investigation overall: AZD1222 recipients given second doses at about 4 weeks or at about 12 weeks were pooled, since spike-specific TCR depth and breadth were not found to differ between the two schedules. Trial participants were enrolled by age into 18-55, 56-69 and 70-plus year subgroups, with roughly 160, 29 and 62 TCR-sequenced participants respectively. TCR sequencing covered some 250 trial participants: about 210 given two doses of AZD1222 and 26 given two doses of MenACWY control vaccine. Study-wide conclusions, independent of this receptor: Because no day 14 peak-response samples were available, repertoires were characterized only after the peak T cell response. The 56-69-year group was small, and its depth increase did not reach significance, likely because of low power. Conclusions about previously exposed vaccinees are limited because only six or seven AZD1222 recipients were SARS-CoV-2 seropositive at baseline. Most participants were white British and females outnumbered males, and the authors suggested that clonal diversity may have been underestimated. Vaccine-associated CD4 TCRs spanned the whole spike protein, with dominant responses in regions 160-218 and 743-854. Spike-specific TCR breadth and depth rose significantly after two AZD1222 doses compared with day 0 and with MenACWY recipients. Reportedly, almost half of the unique spike-specific TCRs recognized epitopes lying outside the regions that are mutated in the B.1.351 and B.1.1.7 variants.

This sequence uses TRBV7-2 and TRBJ1-5, and TRBD1 aligns with 9 junction nucleotides. The sequencing used peripheral blood, collected on day 0 of AZD1222 vaccination. This TCR was sampled from an adult in good health. In nucleotides, the sequence is TGTGCCAGCAGTTTCGACAGGGGGGCTCAGCCCCAGCATTTT. Its amino acids are CASSFDRGAQPQHF. The CDR3, completed at both ends by the reference TRBV7-2 and TRBJ1-5 genes, gives the full variable domain GAGVSQSPSNKVTEKGKDVELRCDPISGHTALYWYRQSLGQGLEFLIYFQGNSAPDKSGLPSDRFSAERTGGSVSTLTIQRTQQEDSAVYLCASSFDRGAQPQHFGDGTRLSIL.